These T cell receptor beta chains were read from a single sample in a study of blood T cell repertoires in COVID-19. Generated by immunoSEQ multiplex PCR, the TCRdb table keeps only in-frame clones and is missing some. In the table there are some 80,000 clones, around 90% of which are singletons. Sequencing was carried out using peripheral blood. Receptor source: a woman between 50 and 59 years old with active or convalescent COVID-19. Each CDR3 is given with its conserved first and last residue. The D gene is left open where the match is weak. Only some rows state a clone size, as once, few, many or a class for expanded clones.

V gene: TRBV6-4
J gene: TRBJ1-6
clone size: NA
D gene: TRBD1
CDR3 protein: CASRTGVGNSPLHF
CDR3 DNA: TGTGCCAGCCGGACAGGGGTAGGTAATTCACCCCTCCACTTT

V gene: TRBV10-2
J gene: TRBJ2-7
clone size: NA
D gene: TRBD1
CDR3 protein: CASTAQTGFHEQYF
CDR3 DNA: TGCGCCAGCACCGCACAGACAGGGTTCCACGAGCAGTACTTC

V gene: TRBV4-2
J gene: TRBJ2-7
clone size: many
D gene: TRBD1
CDR3 protein: CASSQGQGTYEQYF
CDR3 DNA: TGTGCCAGCAGCCAAGGACAGGGGACCTACGAGCAGTACTTC

V gene: TRBV4-3
J gene: TRBJ1-1
clone size: NA
D gene: TRBD1
CDR3 protein: CASSQARDRMNTEAFF
CDR3 DNA: TGCGCCAGCAGCCAAGCGAGGGACAGGATGAACACTGAAGCTTTCTTT

V gene: TRBV2
J gene: TRBJ1-2
clone size: NA
D gene: TRBD1
CDR3 protein: CASSEEQGIYGYTF
CDR3 DNA: TGTGCCAGCAGTGAAGAACAGGGGATATATGGCTACACCTTC

V gene: TRBV6-2/TRBV6-3
J gene: TRBJ1-2
clone size: NA
D gene: NA
CDR3 protein: CASSSGETDGYTF
CDR3 DNA: TGTGCCAGCAGTTCAGGGGAGACGGATGGCTACACCTTC

V gene: TRBV7-2
J gene: TRBJ1-2
clone size: NA
D gene: NA
CDR3 protein: CASSLTGGNYGYTF
CDR3 DNA: TGTGCCAGCAGCTTAACGGGGGGTAACTATGGCTACACCTTC

V gene: TRBV5-1
J gene: TRBJ1-2
clone size: NA
D gene: TRBD1
CDR3 protein: CASSGGTGDPF
CDR3 DNA: TGCGCCAGCAGCGGCGGGACAGGAGATCCCTTC

V gene: TRBV6-5
J gene: TRBJ2-1
clone size: NA
D gene: NA
CDR3 protein: CASSMTRYNEQFF
CDR3 DNA: TGTGCCAGCAGCATGACTCGGTACAATGAGCAGTTCTTC

V gene: TRBV27
J gene: TRBJ2-1
clone size: NA
D gene: TRBD2
CDR3 protein: CASSSVGTSGYNEQFF
CDR3 DNA: TGTGCCAGCAGTTCCGTCGGGACTAGCGGTTACAATGAGCAGTTCTTC

V gene: TRBV9
J gene: TRBJ2-2
clone size: NA
D gene: TRBD2
CDR3 protein: CASSVLAGSTGELFF
CDR3 DNA: TGTGCCAGCAGCGTGCTAGCGGGGAGTACCGGGGAGCTGTTTTTT

V gene: TRBV4-3
J gene: TRBJ2-1
clone size: NA
D gene: TRBD2
CDR3 protein: CASSPSGTGGPRNEQFF
CDR3 DNA: TGCGCCAGCAGCCCCTCGGGGACGGGGGGGCCACGAAATGAGCAGTTCTTC

V gene: TRBV5-6
J gene: TRBJ1-1
clone size: NA
D gene: TRBD1
CDR3 protein: CASSGTGYTEAFF
CDR3 DNA: TGTGCCAGCAGCGGGACAGGGTACACTGAAGCTTTCTTT

V gene: TRBV16
J gene: TRBJ2-7
clone size: NA
D gene: NA
CDR3 protein: CASSQSAGSYEQYF
CDR3 DNA: TGTGCCAGCAGCCAATCGGCTGGCTCCTACGAGCAGTACTTC

V gene: TRBV9
J gene: TRBJ1-2
clone size: NA
D gene: NA
CDR3 protein: CASSVAGRAGEGYTF
CDR3 DNA: TGTGCCAGCAGCGTAGCTGGCAGGGCAGGTGAAGGCTACACCTTC

V gene: TRBV7-2
J gene: TRBJ2-7
clone size: NA
D gene: NA
CDR3 protein: CASSSHGGYSSSYEQYF
CDR3 DNA: TGTGCCAGCAGCTCCCACGGTGGGTACTCTAGCTCCTACGAGCAGTACTTC

V gene: TRBV7-2
J gene: TRBJ1-6
clone size: NA
D gene: NA
CDR3 protein: CASSLDLIGSSYNSPLHF
CDR3 DNA: TGTGCCAGCAGCTTGGACTTAATAGGAAGCTCCTATAATTCACCCCTCCACTTT

V gene: TRBV19
J gene: TRBJ2-3
clone size: NA
D gene: TRBD2
CDR3 protein: CASQRGLTDTQYF
CDR3 DNA: TGTGCCAGTCAGCGGGGGTTGACAGATACGCAGTATTTT

V gene: TRBV5-1
J gene: TRBJ1-2
clone size: NA
D gene: NA
CDR3 protein: CASSFSGNGYTF
CDR3 DNA: TGCGCCAGCAGCTTTTCAGGGAATGGCTACACCTTC

V gene: TRBV29-1
J gene: TRBJ1-2
clone size: NA
D gene: NA
CDR3 protein: CSASLGADYGYTF
CDR3 DNA: TGCAGCGCTTCTTTGGGGGCGGACTATGGCTACACCTTC

V gene: TRBV5-5
J gene: TRBJ1-3
clone size: NA
D gene: NA
CDR3 protein: CASSRQQYSGNTIYF
CDR3 DNA: TGTGCCAGCAGCCGACAGCAGTACTCTGGAAACACCATATATTTT

V gene: TRBV29-1
J gene: TRBJ1-1
clone size: once
D gene: NA
CDR3 protein: CSVDPGLLNTEAFF
CDR3 DNA: TGCAGCGTTGACCCGGGATTATTGAACACTGAAGCTTTCTTT

V gene: TRBV5-4
J gene: TRBJ1-2
clone size: NA
D gene: NA
CDR3 protein: CASSLESGYGYTF
CDR3 DNA: TGTGCCAGCAGCTTGGAGTCCGGGTATGGCTACACCTTC

V gene: TRBV10-3
J gene: TRBJ1-2
clone size: NA
D gene: TRBD1
CDR3 protein: CAISVGQYGYTF
CDR3 DNA: TGTGCCATCAGTGTGGGACAGTATGGCTACACCTTC

V gene: TRBV5-5
J gene: TRBJ1-2
clone size: medium-sized
D gene: TRBD1
CDR3 protein: CASSLRDRLDPNYGYTF
CDR3 DNA: TGTGCCAGCAGCTTACGGGACAGGCTAGACCCTAACTATGGCTACACCTTC

V gene: TRBV24-1
J gene: TRBJ1-1
clone size: NA
D gene: TRBD1
CDR3 protein: CASQPGQGNTEAFF
CDR3 DNA: TGTGCCTCACAACCGGGACAGGGGAACACTGAAGCTTTCTTT

V gene: TRBV6-1
J gene: TRBJ2-5
clone size: few
D gene: NA
CDR3 protein: CASSEARRGWSETQYF
CDR3 DNA: TGTGCCAGCAGTGAAGCGCGTAGGGGGTGGTCAGAGACCCAGTACTTC

V gene: TRBV7-9
J gene: TRBJ2-1
clone size: NA
D gene: NA
CDR3 protein: CASSPGGGSYNEQFF
CDR3 DNA: TGTGCCAGCAGCCCTGGGGGCGGAAGCTACAATGAGCAGTTCTTC

V gene: TRBV7-9
J gene: TRBJ2-6
clone size: NA
D gene: NA
CDR3 protein: CASSSQPLSSGANVLTF
CDR3 DNA: TGTGCCAGCAGCTCGCAACCACTGAGCTCTGGGGCCAACGTCCTGACTTTC

V gene: TRBV5-1
J gene: TRBJ1-1
clone size: NA
D gene: NA
CDR3 protein: CASSLGSGGVTEAFF
CDR3 DNA: TGCGCCAGCAGCTTGGGTTCGGGCGGGGTCACTGAAGCTTTCTTT

V gene: TRBV5-4
J gene: TRBJ1-1
clone size: NA
D gene: TRBD1
CDR3 protein: CASSAGGLNTEAFF
CDR3 DNA: TGTGCCAGCAGCGCAGGGGGCCTGAACACTGAAGCTTTCTTT

V gene: TRBV15
J gene: TRBJ2-2
clone size: once
D gene: NA
CDR3 protein: CATSRKGDTGELFF
CDR3 DNA: TGTGCCACCAGCAGGAAGGGGGACACCGGGGAGCTGTTTTTT

V gene: TRBV27
J gene: TRBJ1-4
clone size: NA
D gene: TRBD1
CDR3 protein: CASGGTGAGEKLFF
CDR3 DNA: TGTGCCAGCGGAGGGACAGGGGCGGGAGAAAAACTGTTTTTT

V gene: TRBV6-6
J gene: TRBJ1-3
clone size: NA
D gene: NA
CDR3 protein: CATGVGDGNTIYF
CDR3 DNA: TGTGCCACCGGGGTTGGCGATGGAAACACCATATATTTT

V gene: TRBV11-3
J gene: TRBJ2-7
clone size: NA
D gene: TRBD1
CDR3 protein: CASSEGMGQGVYQQYF
CDR3 DNA: TGTGCCAGCAGCGAAGGGATGGGACAGGGGGTCTATCAGCAGTACTTC

V gene: TRBV27
J gene: TRBJ2-1
clone size: once
D gene: NA
CDR3 protein: CASRSAGQTNEQFF
CDR3 DNA: TGTGCCAGCAGAAGTGCAGGGCAGACGAATGAGCAGTTCTTC

V gene: TRBV19
J gene: TRBJ2-7
clone size: NA
D gene: NA
CDR3 protein: CASSIGQGYEQYF
CDR3 DNA: TGTGCCAGTAGTATTGGGCAGGGATACGAGCAGTACTTC

V gene: TRBV6-2/TRBV6-3
J gene: TRBJ2-5
clone size: NA
D gene: NA
CDR3 protein: CASSSPPLGQRKVRETQYF
CDR3 DNA: TGTGCCAGCAGTTCCCCGCCGTTAGGCCAGAGGAAAGTGAGAGAGACCCAGTACTTC

V gene: TRBV9
J gene: TRBJ2-3
clone size: few
D gene: NA
CDR3 protein: CASSVETHSSDTQYF
CDR3 DNA: TGTGCCAGCAGCGTAGAGACTCATAGTTCAGATACGCAGTATTTT

V gene: TRBV6-5
J gene: TRBJ1-1
clone size: few
D gene: NA
CDR3 protein: CASTLGGSGNTEAFF
CDR3 DNA: TGTGCCAGCACCCTGGGAGGATCGGGGAACACTGAAGCTTTCTTT

V gene: TRBV5-5
J gene: TRBJ2-7
clone size: NA
D gene: TRBD2
CDR3 protein: CASSGGGGPLSYEQYF
CDR3 DNA: TGTGCCAGCAGCGGGGGCGGGGGGCCCCTCTCCTACGAGCAGTACTTC

V gene: TRBV7-8
J gene: TRBJ2-6
clone size: NA
D gene: NA
CDR3 protein: CASSLGRVSGANVLTF
CDR3 DNA: TGTGCCAGCAGCTTAGGGAGGGTTTCTGGGGCCAACGTCCTGACTTTC

V gene: TRBV21-1
J gene: TRBJ2-7
clone size: few
D gene: NA
CDR3 protein: CASSTPGGSEQYF
CDR3 DNA: TGTGCCAGCAGCACTCCGGGAGGCTCCGAGCAGTACTTC

V gene: TRBV4-2
J gene: TRBJ2-2
clone size: NA
D gene: TRBD2
CDR3 protein: CASSQDVRGANTGELFF
CDR3 DNA: TGTGCCAGCAGCCAAGATGTCCGGGGGGCGAACACCGGGGAGCTGTTTTTT

V gene: TRBV3-1/TRBV3-2
J gene: TRBJ1-1
clone size: NA
D gene: TRBD1
CDR3 protein: CASSHGTGRRAFF
CDR3 DNA: TGTGCCAGCAGCCACGGGACAGGGAGGAGAGCTTTCTTT

V gene: TRBV20-1
J gene: TRBJ1-4
clone size: few
D gene: NA
CDR3 protein: CSASRQDEKLFF
CDR3 DNA: TGCAGTGCTAGTAGACAGGATGAAAAACTGTTTTTT

V gene: TRBV15
J gene: TRBJ1-1
clone size: NA
D gene: NA
CDR3 protein: CATSRDIRLNTEAFF
CDR3 DNA: TGTGCCACCAGCAGAGATATTCGTTTGAACACTGAAGCTTTCTTT

V gene: TRBV27
J gene: TRBJ2-1
clone size: NA
D gene: TRBD2
CDR3 protein: CASSSPTRTSGGLWGYNEQFF
CDR3 DNA: TGTGCCAGCAGTTCGCCCACCCGCACTAGCGGGGGGCTCTGGGGCTACAATGAGCAGTTCTTC

V gene: TRBV19
J gene: TRBJ2-2
clone size: NA
D gene: TRBD1
CDR3 protein: CASSIGQGNTGELFF
CDR3 DNA: TGTGCCAGTAGTATAGGACAGGGAAACACCGGGGAGCTGTTTTTT

V gene: TRBV10-3
J gene: TRBJ2-3
clone size: NA
D gene: TRBD1
CDR3 protein: CAISEGQGARDTQYF
CDR3 DNA: TGTGCCATCAGTGAGGGACAGGGGGCGCGGGATACGCAGTATTTT

V gene: TRBV6-2/TRBV6-3
J gene: TRBJ1-4
clone size: NA
D gene: TRBD1
CDR3 protein: CASSYQRGRREEKLFF
CDR3 DNA: TGTGCCAGCAGTTACCAGAGGGGGCGAAGAGAGGAAAAACTGTTTTTT

V gene: TRBV9
J gene: TRBJ2-2
clone size: NA
D gene: TRBD1
CDR3 protein: CASSEGTGGVGGELFF
CDR3 DNA: TGTGCCAGCAGCGAGGGGACAGGGGGCGTGGGCGGGGAGCTGTTTTTT

V gene: TRBV14
J gene: TRBJ1-2
clone size: few
D gene: NA
CDR3 protein: CASSSQTISYGYTF
CDR3 DNA: TGTGCCAGCAGCTCCCAGACAATCTCCTATGGCTACACCTTC

V gene: TRBV15
J gene: TRBJ2-5
clone size: NA
D gene: TRBD1
CDR3 protein: CATSTGQGQETQYF
CDR3 DNA: TGTGCCACCAGCACGGGACAGGGTCAAGAGACCCAGTACTTC

V gene: TRBV4-2
J gene: TRBJ1-1
clone size: NA
D gene: TRBD1
CDR3 protein: CASSQGGQLNTEAFF
CDR3 DNA: TGTGCCAGCAGCCAGGGGGGACAGCTGAACACTGAAGCTTTCTTT